This T cell receptor (beta chain) was recorded in a study of OX40 agonist ivuxolimab in advanced cancers. About the research overall: Intravenous ivuxolimab at 0.01 to 10 mg/kg was given to patients every 2 weeks. The dose-escalation cohort was roughly 83% male, with a mean age of 60 years, ranging about 20 to 79. General observations from the study: On average, a greater number of expanded clones characterised CD8+ T cells relative to CD4+. Compared with others, partial responders at 0.1-3.0 mg/kg displayed clonal expansion among the lowest.

The CDR3 totals 17 residues. The ends lost 7 bases at V and 5 bases at J; junction bases unmatched: 10. Germline CDR1 is SNHLY and CDR2 is FYNNEI. To note about this clone: Its antigen is not identified.

Some clones are missing from TCRdb's copy, which holds only in-frame ones; the method was immunoSEQ multiplex PCR. The profile covers 52,000 or so clones, with around nine tenths appearing a single time and around 1.5% taken by the ten largest. The material was CD4+ or CD8+ T cells sorted from blood, obtained in a trial of the OX40 agonist ivuxolimab. This clonotype originated in an adult with an advanced solid tumor such as melanoma, head and neck, liver or kidney cancer. The chain joins TRBV2 to TRBJ2-5; 16 positions match TRBD2. The CDR3 sequence: CASTLGTSGGAVETQYF. CDR3 sequence (DNA): TGTGCCAGCACCTTAGGGACTAGCGGGGGGGCCGTGGAGACCCAGTACTTC.